The 24 T cell receptor beta chains listed next were all sequenced from one sample in a study of post-analysis software for immune sequencing data. Unique molecular identifiers featured in each of the TCR beta cDNA libraries. TCRdb ran MiXCR on the PCR reads and lists one entry per CDR3 protein. The table includes roughly 600,000 distinct CDR3 sequences, 40% to 50% detected once. Study-level points and caveats: Roughly five TRBV segments, including TRBV5-6, TRBV5-1 and TRBV20-1, were more frequent in patients than controls.

These TCRs' antigens remain unknown. Sequenced input: blood. The receptors shown here come from a girl aged 10 to 17 with multiple sclerosis.

V and J are TRBV20-1 and TRBJ1-1; 10 bases agree with TRBD1. The germline gives CDR1 DFQATT, CDR2 SNEGSKA (reference sequence). This CDR3 has 15 amino acids. The trim removed 1 base at V and 0 bases at J, leaving 2 bases unmatched. In DNA form, the CDR3 reads TGCAGTGCTAGAGGGACAGGGGGGGTGAACACTGAAGCTTTCTTT. Its protein is CSARGTGGVNTEAFF.

V gene TRBV20-1 combines with J gene TRBJ2-1, with 7 nucleotides matching TRBD2. From germline, CDR1 is DFQATT and CDR2 SNEGSKA (reference sequence). The V and J ends lost 1 base and 2 bases, in that order; junction bases with no gene match: 2. There are 14 residues in the CDR3. This CDR3 reads CSARGGSTYNEQFF. CDR3 DNA sequence: TGCAGTGCTAGAGGCGGGAGCACCTACAATGAGCAGTTCTTC.

At least ten counts were recorded for this clonotype. The chain is built from TRBV7-2 and TRBJ2-5; no definite D call. CDR3 length: 13 residues. CDR1 is SGHTA, CDR2 FQGNSA, per germline. The V gene lost 1 base and the J gene lost 1 base, with 4 bases spanning the gap. This chain's CDR3 is CASSLGPQETQYF. CDR3 in DNA: TGTGCCAGCAGCTTAGGGCCCCAAGAGACCCAGTACTTC.

This rearrangement joins TRBV10-2 to TRBJ1-1; D is ambiguous. Per germline, CDR1 WSHSY and CDR2 SAAADI. The CDR3 totals 13 residues. V lost 2 bases and J 1 base, leaving 5 bases between the germline ends. As DNA, the CDR3 is TGCGCCAGCAGTGAGATCGGGAACACTGAAGCTTTCTTT. Protein sequence: CASSEIGNTEAFF.

V usage is TRBV12-3 or TRBV12-4 and J usage is TRBJ2-2, with a tentative D call TRBD2 (6 bases). Trimming pared 7 bases from V and 5 bases from J, leaving 14 bases between. CDR3 length equals 14 residues. The CDR3 DNA follows: TGTGCCAGCACCAGAGGTCTAGCGACCGGGGAGCTGTTTTTT. Its protein is CASTRGLATGELFF.

The chain recombines TRBV3-1 with TRBJ2-3; D possibly corresponds to TRBD2 (5 bases). This CDR3 comprises 12 residues. Deletions cut 5 bases from V and 8 bases from J, with 11 bases between. Per the germline V gene, CDR1 is LGHDT and CDR2 is YNNKEL (reference sequence). The chain's CDR3 is CASSWPRGTQYF. The CDR3 DNA is TGTGCCAGCAGCTGGCCCCGGGGTACGCAGTATTTT.

The chain joins TRBV4-1 to TRBJ1-2; D gene ambiguous. This CDR3 has 16 residues. V was clipped by 2 bases and J by 4 bases, with 17 bases between them. Germline V lookup: CDR1 MGHRA, CDR2 YSYEKL. As DNA, the CDR3 is TGCGCCAGCAGCCAACCTCTGGGGTTCTGGTCCTATGGCTACACCTTC. Translated: CASSQPLGFWSYGYTF.

The V call is TRBV29-1, the J call TRBJ1-2, with a weak D call TRBD1 (5 bases). This CDR3 region has 14 residues. Trimming left V 0 bases short and J 5 bases short, with 13 bases between. CDR1 and CDR2 (germline): SQVTM, ANQGSEA. This chain's CDR3 is CSVEDGGWGYGYTF. The CDR3 DNA reads TGCAGCGTTGAAGATGGAGGATGGGGGTATGGCTACACCTTC.

The chain combines TRBV29-1 with TRBJ2-5; D is perhaps TRBD1 or TRBD2 (7 bases each). Germline assignment: CDR1 SQVTM and CDR2 ANQGSEA. The CDR3 spans 13 residues. V shed 6 bases and J shed 4 bases, with 15 bases lying between them. The CDR3 is CSVERDSIETQYF. The DNA of the CDR3 is TGCAGCGTCGAGCGGGACAGCATAGAGACCCAGTACTTC.

This chain joins TRBV20-1 and TRBJ1-2; D may be TRBD1 (6 bases). The germline V gene has CDR1 DFQATT and CDR2 SNEGSKA (reference sequence). The CDR3 totals 15 residues. V shed 3 bases and J shed 0 bases, with 14 bases lying between them. CDR3 sequence: CSARGGQVANYGYTF. The DNA for the CDR3 is TGCAGTGCTAGGGGGGGGCAGGTTGCTAACTATGGCTACACCTTC.

There are a few counts of this clonotype. The chain combines TRBV5-1 with TRBJ2-5; D tentatively fits TRBD1 or TRBD2 (5 bases each). Germline CDR1 is SGHRS and CDR2 is YFSETQ. V was trimmed by 2 bases and J by 2 bases, leaving 16 bases between them. CDR3 length: 16 amino acids. The CDR3 sequence is CASSLNGGMSQETQYF. The DNA of the CDR3 is TGCGCCAGCAGCTTAAATGGGGGAATGTCACAAGAGACCCAGTACTTC.

The chain is built from TRBV10-3 and TRBJ2-2; TRBD1 might be the D (6 bases). Germline CDR1 and CDR2: ENHRY and SYGVKD. The germline V and J ends were trimmed by 0 bases and 5 bases, with 10 bases remaining between them. The CDR3 length is 15 residues. This chain's CDR3 is CAISESSTGTGELFF. CDR3 nucleotides: TGTGCCATCAGTGAGTCGAGCACAGGGACCGGGGAGCTGTTTTTT.

The V call is TRBV7-3, the J call TRBJ2-6; D unclear. The V gene lost 5 bases and the J gene lost 0 bases, with 8 bases spanning the gap. The germline CDR1 and CDR2 sequences are SGHTA and FQGTGA. The CDR3 is made up of 15 amino acids. This CDR3 reads CASSPSYSGANVLTF. The CDR3 DNA is TGTGCCAGCAGCCCCTCTTACTCTGGGGCCAACGTCCTGACTTTC. Variable domain in full (rest from reference TRBV7-3 and TRBJ2-6): GAGVSQTPSNKVTEKGKYVELRCDPISGHTALYWYRQSLGQGPEFLIYFQGTGAADDSGLPNDRFFAVRPEGSVSTLKIQRTERGDSAVYLCASSPSYSGANVLTFGAGSRLTVL.

This clonotype was seen more than once but under ten times. V is TRBV20-1 and J is TRBJ2-3; possible D gene TRBD1, 7 bases. The V gene lost 2 bases and the J gene lost 4 bases, with 19 bases spanning the gap. CDR1 is DFQATT, CDR2 SNEGSKA, per germline (reference sequence). This CDR3 is 16 amino acids long. The CDR3 region is CSARRPGQRLADTQYF. The CDR3 nucleotides read TGCAGTGCTAGAAGGCCGGGACAGAGACTAGCAGATACGCAGTATTTT.

This chain links TRBV9 with TRBJ2-7, with D possibly TRBD1 on 6 matching bases. Germline assignment: CDR1 SGDLS and CDR2 YYNGEE. V dropped 4 bases and J dropped 1 base, with 12 bases sitting between them. CDR3 length: 14 amino acids. CDR3 DNA: TGTGCCAGCAGCCCCCGGACAGAATCCTACGAGCAGTACTTC. Its translation is CASSPRTESYEQYF. The full variable domain, completed using reference TRBV9 and TRBJ2-7, is DSGVTQTPKHLITATGQRVTLRCSPRSGDLSVYWYQQSLDQGLQFLIQYYNGEERAKGNILERFSAQQFPDLHSELNLSSLELGDSALYFCASSPRTESYEQYFGPGTRLTVT.

The V and J genes are TRBV27 and TRBJ2-7, with 7 bases lining up with TRBD1. The J call may be in error: the DNA end matches TRBJ2-5 better. There are 20 residues in the CDR3. Germline values: CDR1 MNHEY, CDR2 SMNVEV (reference sequence). CDR3 amino acids: CASSLMPMRGGSGGWETQYF. The CDR3 nucleotides are TGTGCCAGCAGTTTAATGCCCATGCGAGGGGGCTCAGGCGGTTGGGAGACCCAGTACTTC.

This clonotype was counted a few times. V is TRBV7-9 and J is TRBJ1-2, with TRBD1 matching over 8 bases. The CDR3 loop spans 13 amino acids. V shed 3 bases and J 7 bases; nucleotides not matched to a gene: 4. In germline, CDR1 is SEHNR, CDR2 FQNEAQ (reference sequence). The CDR3: CASSLGQGAGYTF. CDR3 coding DNA: TGTGCCAGCAGCTTGGGGCAGGGGGCTGGCTACACCTTC.

This clonotype was picked up a small number of times. The chain links TRBV12-3 or TRBV12-4 to TRBJ2-5, with D uncertain. Trimming stripped 6 bases from V and 4 bases from J, with 12 bases between. CDR3 length: 13 amino acids. This CDR3 reads CASRLYARETQYF. CDR3 nucleotides: TGTGCCAGCAGACTCTACGCCCGAGAGACCCAGTACTTC.

A word on this clonotype: Compared with germline, one end of the junction differs, possibly owing to a read error. The chain uses TRBV7-2 and TRBJ2-1; D perhaps matches TRBD1 (5 bases). Germline V gene lookup returns CDR1 SGHTA and CDR2 FQGNSA. The CDR3 covers 15 residues. Here the CDR3 reads CATEELSGRDNEQFF. The DNA for the CDR3 is TGCGCCACCGAGGAACTATCTGGCAGGGACAATGAGCAGTTCTTC.

This clonotype has just a few counts. V gene TRBV12-3 or TRBV12-4 combines with J gene TRBJ2-7; D is perhaps TRBD2 (5 bases). V lost 3 bases to trimming and J lost 0 bases, with 15 bases between them. The CDR3 covers 16 residues. The CDR3 DNA follows: TGTGCCAGCAGTTTCGGCAATGCGGGTGTCTCCTACGAGCAGTACTTC. Translation: CASSFGNAGVSYEQYF.

This clonotype was observed a handful of times. The chain is built from TRBV20-1 and TRBJ2-5; a weak D match, TRBD1 (6 bases). Between the trimmed V and J ends, which lost 4 bases and 0 bases, there was a span of 12 bases. The CDR3 is 14 residues long. The germline V gene has CDR1 DFQATT and CDR2 SNEGSKA (reference sequence). This CDR3 reads CSATDTGNQETQYF. CDR3 DNA sequence: TGCAGTGCTACAGATACAGGGAACCAAGAGACCCAGTACTTC.

A few counts support this clonotype. This chain joins TRBV29-1 and TRBJ1-2; maybe TRBD1 (6 bases). The CDR3 contains 11 residues. CDR1 is SQVTM, CDR2 ANQGSEA, per germline. Trimming pared 4 bases from V and 7 bases from J, leaving 10 bases between. The CDR3 DNA sequence: TGCAGCGTTGTCCAGGGGAGTGGCTACACCTTC. Residues: CSVVQGSGYTF.

This clonotype has just a few counts. The chain carries TRBV6-5 and TRBJ2-3, with D perhaps assigned TRBD1 or TRBD2 (5 bases each). Trimming removed 3 bases from V and 7 bases from J, with 29 bases in between. Germline CDR1 is MNHEY and CDR2 is SVGAGI. The CDR3 is 19 amino acids. DNA for the CDR3: TGTGCCAGCAGTTATTCCCCCTCACCGGGACCTAGAGCTCCGAATACGCAGTATTTT. It translates to CASSYSPSPGPRAPNTQYF.

The rearrangement joins TRBV4-1 to TRBJ2-5; D uncertain. The DNA matches TRBJ2-7 better at its end, which makes the J call doubtful. The CDR3 loop spans 17 amino acids. Germline loops: CDR1 MGHRA, CDR2 YSYEKL. CDR3 nucleotides: TGCGCCAGCAGCCAAGGCTCAGGTCCCGAGGTTTTCTACGAGCAGTACTTC. Translating it yields CASSQGSGPEVFYEQYF.